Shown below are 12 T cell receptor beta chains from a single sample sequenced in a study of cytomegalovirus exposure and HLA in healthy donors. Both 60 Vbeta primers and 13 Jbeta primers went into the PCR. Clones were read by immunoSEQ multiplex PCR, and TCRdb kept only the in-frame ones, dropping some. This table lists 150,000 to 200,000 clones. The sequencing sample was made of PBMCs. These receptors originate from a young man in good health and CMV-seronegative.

As DNA, the CDR3 is TGTGCCAGCAGCTTTAAACTATCCACCGATACGCAGTATTTT. Residues: CASSFKLSTDTQYF. The J gene is TRBJ2-3, the V gene TRBV7-6; D uncertain. Trimming removed 3 bases from V and 6 bases from J, with 13 bases in between. CDR1 is SGHVS and CDR2 is FNYEAQ in the germline V gene. CDR3 length: 14 residues.

As DNA, the CDR3 is TGCGCCAGCAGCTTGGTACGGGGATCCTACGAGCAGTACTTC. Its protein product is CASSLVRGSYEQYF. J is TRBJ2-7 and V is TRBV5-1, with a tentative D call TRBD2 (5 bases). Trimming cost V 0 bases and J 1 base, with 8 bases left between them. The germline V gene has CDR1 SGHRS and CDR2 YFSETQ. The CDR3 has 14 residues.

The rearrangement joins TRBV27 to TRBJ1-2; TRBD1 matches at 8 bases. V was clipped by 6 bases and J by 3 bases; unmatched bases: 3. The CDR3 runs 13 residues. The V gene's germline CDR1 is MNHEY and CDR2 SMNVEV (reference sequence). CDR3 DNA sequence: TGTGCCAGCAGGTCAGGGGGCGACTATGGCTACACCTTC. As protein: CASRSGGDYGYTF.

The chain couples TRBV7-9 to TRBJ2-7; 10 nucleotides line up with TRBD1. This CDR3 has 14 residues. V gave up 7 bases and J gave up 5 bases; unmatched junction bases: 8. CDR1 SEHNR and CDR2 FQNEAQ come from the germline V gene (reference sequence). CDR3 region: CASTLGQGRNEQYF. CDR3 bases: TGTGCCAGCACCTTGGGACAGGGGCGGAACGAGCAGTACTTC.

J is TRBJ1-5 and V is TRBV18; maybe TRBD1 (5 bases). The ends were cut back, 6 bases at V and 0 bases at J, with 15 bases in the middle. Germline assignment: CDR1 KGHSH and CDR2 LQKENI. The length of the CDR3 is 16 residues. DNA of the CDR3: TGTGCCAGCTCGCTACGCGGGGCTGGTAGCAATCAGCCCCAGCATTTT. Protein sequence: CASSLRGAGSNQPQHF.

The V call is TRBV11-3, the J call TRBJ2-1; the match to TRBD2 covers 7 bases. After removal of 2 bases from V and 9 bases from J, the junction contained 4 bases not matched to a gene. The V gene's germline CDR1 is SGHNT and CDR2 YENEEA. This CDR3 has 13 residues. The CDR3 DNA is TGTGCCAGCAGCTTAAGCGGGATGGTTGAGCAGTTCTTC. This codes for CASSLSGMVEQFF.

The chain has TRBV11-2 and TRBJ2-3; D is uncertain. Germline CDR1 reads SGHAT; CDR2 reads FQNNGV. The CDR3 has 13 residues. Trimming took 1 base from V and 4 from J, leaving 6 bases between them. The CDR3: CASSLAPSDTQYF. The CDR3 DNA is TGTGCCAGCAGCTTAGCCCCCTCAGATACGCAGTATTTT.

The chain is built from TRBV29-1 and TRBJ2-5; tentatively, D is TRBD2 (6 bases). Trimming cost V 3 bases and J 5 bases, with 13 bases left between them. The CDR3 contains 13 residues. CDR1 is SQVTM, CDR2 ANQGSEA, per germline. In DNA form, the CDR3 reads TGCAGCGTTGATGCGGAGGGTAGCGAGACCCAGTACTTC. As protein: CSVDAEGSETQYF.

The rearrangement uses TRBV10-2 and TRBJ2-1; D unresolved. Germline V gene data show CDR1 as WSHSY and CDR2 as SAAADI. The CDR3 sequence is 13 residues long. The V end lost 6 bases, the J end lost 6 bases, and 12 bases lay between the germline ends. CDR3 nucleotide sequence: TGCGCCAGCAGAGGCAGCCGGAGCAATGAGCAGTTCTTC. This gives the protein CASRGSRSNEQFF.

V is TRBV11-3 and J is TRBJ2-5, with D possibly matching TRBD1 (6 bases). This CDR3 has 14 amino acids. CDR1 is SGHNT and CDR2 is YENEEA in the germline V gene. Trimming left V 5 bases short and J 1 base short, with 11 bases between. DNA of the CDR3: TGTGCCAGCAGCGAAGGACAGTTCCAAGAGACCCAGTACTTC. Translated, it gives CASSEGQFQETQYF.

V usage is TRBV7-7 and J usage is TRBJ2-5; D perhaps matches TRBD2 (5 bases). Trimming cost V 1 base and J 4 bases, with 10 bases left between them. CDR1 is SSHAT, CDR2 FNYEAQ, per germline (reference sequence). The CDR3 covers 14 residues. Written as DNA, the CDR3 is TGTGCCAGCAGCTTAGAGGTACGGGGAGAGACCCAGTACTTC. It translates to CASSLEVRGETQYF.

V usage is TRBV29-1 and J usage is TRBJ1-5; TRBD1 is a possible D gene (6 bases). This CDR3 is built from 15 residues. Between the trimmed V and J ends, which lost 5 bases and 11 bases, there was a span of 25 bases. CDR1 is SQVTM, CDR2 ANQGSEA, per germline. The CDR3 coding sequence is TGCAGCGTTTTTCTTCGCCTGGGCGGGGGCTGGACCCAGCATTTT. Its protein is CSVFLRLGGGWTQHF.